The T cell receptor beta chain described here comes from a study of T-cell reconstitution after alpha-beta-depleted transplantation in children. The CDR3 is 15 amino acids. The ends lost 4 bases at V and 2 bases at J; junction bases unmatched: 8. Germline V lookup: CDR1 SGHRS, CDR2 YFSETQ. In its sample, this clonotype was seen many times. Molecular barcoding with unique molecular identifiers was used for the TCRbeta library. TCRdb processed the PCR reads anew with MiXCR; each CDR3 protein has one entry. In the table there are about 240,000 distinct CDR3 sequences, around 12% of which are singletons. The sequenced sample was PBMCs from the stem cell graft donor, obtained from the stem cell graft. The rearrangement joins TRBV5-1 to TRBJ1-2; TRBD1 matches 7 bases. The TCR comes from a human donor who donated a stem cell graft to a child with acute lymphoblastic leukemia. CDR3 in amino acids: CASSVGDSQNYGYTF. DNA for the CDR3: TGCGCCAGCAGCGTGGGGGACAGCCAAAACTATGGCTACACCTTC.